This T cell receptor beta chain was found in a study of T cell responses to AZD1222 COVID-19 vaccine. Study-level information: Timing groups of about 4 and about 12 weeks for second doses were pooled. Whole-study findings and limits: Nearly half of spike-specific TCRs reportedly target unmutated variant regions.

This CDR3 has 13 amino acids. The ends were cut back, 0 bases at V and 6 bases at J, with 9 bases in the middle. The V gene's germline CDR1 is SGHRS and CDR2 YFSETQ. About this clone itself: Its antigen is not identified.

TCRdb's table, derived via immunoSEQ multiplex PCR, lists solely in-frame clones and lacks some. The table includes approximately 60,000 clones, about 79% detected once. The sequence was obtained from an adult in good health. The genes are TRBV5-1 and TRBJ1-1; no clear D. This specimen consisted of peripheral blood, obtained on day 0 of AZD1222 vaccination. The CDR3 DNA follows: TGCGCCAGCAGCTTGGTTCAGGACGCTGAAGCTTTCTTT. Translation gives CASSLVQDAEAFF.